These 26 T cell receptor beta chains were all obtained from the same sample, sequenced in a study of cytomegalovirus exposure and HLA in healthy donors. 13 Jbeta primers and 60 Vbeta primers were used for the PCR. Clones were sequenced by immunoSEQ multiplex PCR, and TCRdb holds only the in-frame ones, with some missing. Among about 160,000 clones, around 88% were seen once, and the ten largest hold nearly 2%. Sequences were obtained from PBMCs. These receptors were taken from a woman in her late teens or twenties in good health and CMV-seronegative.

This clone was observed a handful of times. The chain uses TRBV4-1 and TRBJ1-3; D gene uncertain. V lost 1 base and J 1 base, leaving 14 bases between the germline ends. CDR3 length equals 17 residues. In germline, CDR1 is MGHRA, CDR2 YSYEKL. In DNA form, the CDR3 reads TGCGCCAGCAGCCAAGGGAAGGAGTTTCTTTCTGGAAACACCATATATTTT. This sequence encodes CASSQGKEFLSGNTIYF.

The chain carries TRBV6-5 and TRBJ1-3; D is uncertain. Germline-derived CDR1 and CDR2 are MNHEY and SVGAGI. Trimming left V 0 bases short and J 0 bases short, with 6 bases between. This CDR3 contains 15 residues. The DNA of the CDR3 is TGTGCCAGCAGTTACTCTGCAGGCTCTGGAAACACCATATATTTT. It yields the protein CASSYSAGSGNTIYF.

The CDR3 nucleotides are TGTGCCAGCAGCAGCGGTGGGCAGCGGGCAGATACGCAGTATTTT. It translates to CASSSGGQRADTQYF. The chain joins TRBV5-4 to TRBJ2-3; D perhaps matches TRBD2 (6 bases). CDR3 length equals 15 residues. V lost 4 bases and J lost 4, with 16 bases in between. Germline CDR1 is SGHNT and CDR2 is YYREEE (reference sequence).

The chain links TRBV28 to TRBJ1-2; the match to TRBD1 covers 9 bases. The CDR3 has 14 residues. Germline CDR1 reads MDHEN; CDR2 reads SYDVKM. Germline trimming cut 6 bases from V and 7 bases from J; bases unmatched to any gene: 9. The CDR3 is CASSPPGQGLGYTF. CDR3 DNA sequence: TGTGCCAGCAGCCCCCCGGGACAGGGTCTTGGCTACACCTTC.

The chain links TRBV27 to TRBJ2-1; D gene ambiguous. Trimming took 2 bases from V and 9 from J, leaving 8 bases between them. The germline V gene has CDR1 MNHEY and CDR2 SMNVEV (reference sequence). The CDR3 runs to 12 residues. CDR3 protein: CASSLQRSEQFF. As DNA, the CDR3 is TGTGCCAGCAGTTTACAGCGAAGTGAGCAGTTCTTC.

V usage is TRBV21-1 and J usage is TRBJ1-2. TRBV21-1 is a pseudogene segment. There are 14 residues in the CDR3. CDR3 nucleotides: TGTGCCAGCAGCTCCGCCCGGGTTGTCTATGGCTACACCTTC. Translation: CASSSARVVYGYTF.

The genes are TRBV2 and TRBJ2-2; TRBD1 matches 7 bases. V lost 7 bases and J lost 0; bases outside the gene matches: 2. The CDR3 extends over 14 amino acids. Germline V gene data show CDR1 as SNHLY and CDR2 as FYNNEI. In DNA, the CDR3 is TGTGCCAGCATGGGACAGCCGAACACCGGGGAGCTGTTTTTT. Its translation is CASMGQPNTGELFF.

V is TRBV28 and J is TRBJ2-7; TRBD2 agrees at 8 bases. CDR1 is MDHEN and CDR2 is SYDVKM in the germline V gene. The J segment lost 6 bases and the V segment lost 3 bases, leaving 4 bases of the junction unmatched. The CDR3 has 13 residues. The CDR3 DNA is TGTGCCAGCAGTTTCCCGGGGGGGCTCGAGCAGTACTTC. Encoded protein: CASSFPGGLEQYF.

The sample holds one count of this clone. The junction departs from germline at one end; a sequencing error may be responsible. The J gene is TRBJ2-7, the V gene TRBV7-9; the D is unclear. The CDR3 runs to 12 residues. Germline-derived CDR1 and CDR2 are SEHNR and FQNEAQ (reference sequence). The CDR3 DNA follows: TGTTCCAGCAGCTTGACAAGCTACGAGCAGTACTTC. This translates into CSSSLTSYEQYF.

V gene TRBV4-2 combines with J gene TRBJ1-1, with 7 nucleotides matching TRBD1. Per the germline V gene, CDR1 is LGHNA and CDR2 is YNFKEQ. CDR3 size: 15 residues. With V trimmed by 2 bases and J by 0 bases, 3 bases remained unmatched. The CDR3 bases are TGTGCCAGCAGCCAACCGGACAGGTTGAACACTGAAGCTTTCTTT. Translated, it gives CASSQPDRLNTEAFF.

The chain carries TRBV5-1 and TRBJ2-3, with 12 bases identical to TRBD2. The length of the CDR3 is 16 residues. V lost 4 bases, J lost 0 bases, and 3 bases stayed unmatched. The germline gives CDR1 SGHRS, CDR2 YFSETQ. The CDR3 nucleotides read TGCGCCAGCAGCCCACTAGCGGGGGGTAGCACAGATACGCAGTATTTT. Amino acid sequence: CASSPLAGGSTDTQYF.

The chain employs TRBV28 and TRBJ2-7; 10 bases fit TRBD2. This CDR3 contains 16 residues. The V gene end was trimmed by 4 bases and the J gene end by 5 bases; junction bases not matched to a gene: 11. Looked up from germline, CDR1 is MDHEN and CDR2 is SYDVKM. CDR3 in amino acids: CASSSHSGRNIHEQYF. CDR3 DNA: TGTGCCAGCAGTTCCCATAGCGGGAGGAATATCCACGAGCAGTACTTC.

The V gene is TRBV6-1, the J gene TRBJ1-2; D unresolved. The CDR3 runs 13 residues. V was clipped by 4 bases and J by 4 bases, with 10 bases between them. Per germline, CDR1 MNHNS and CDR2 SASEGT. CDR3 in DNA: TGTGCCAGCAGTGTGCGGGTTTCCTATGGCTACACCTTC. The encoded protein is CASSVRVSYGYTF.

The chain carries TRBV19 and TRBJ1-1, with a tentative D call TRBD1 (6 bases). Trimming took 7 bases from V and 5 from J, leaving 20 bases between them. Germline V gene lookup returns CDR1 LNHDA and CDR2 SQIVND (reference sequence). This CDR3 comprises 15 residues. In nucleotides, the CDR3 is TGTGCCAGTACACGGGGGGTTCTGAGGGGGACTGAAGCTTTCTTT. Its translation is CASTRGVLRGTEAFF.

The chain employs TRBV27 and TRBJ2-1; 13 bases align to TRBD2. This CDR3 is 15 amino acids long. Germline V gene sequence: CDR1 MNHEY, CDR2 SMNVEV (reference sequence). Trimming took 7 bases from V and 8 from J; bases not matched to a gene: 8. CDR3 amino acids: CASTSLAGGPDEQFF. The CDR3, as DNA: TGTGCCAGCACTTCACTAGCGGGAGGGCCAGATGAGCAGTTCTTC.

V usage is TRBV7-9 and J usage is TRBJ2-3; 10 nucleotides agree with TRBD2. The CDR3 runs 16 residues. Germline values: CDR1 SEHNR, CDR2 FQNEAQ (reference sequence). Germline trimming cut 3 bases from V and 2 bases from J; bases unmatched to any gene: 5. CDR3: CASSFLAGGPTDTQYF. The DNA of the CDR3 is TGTGCCAGCAGCTTTTTAGCGGGAGGTCCCACAGATACGCAGTATTTT.

The sample holds one count of this clone. The J gene is TRBJ1-2, the V gene TRBV5-1, with D perhaps TRBD1 (5 bases). CDR1 is SGHRS, CDR2 YFSETQ, per germline. Trimming cost V 4 bases and J 8 bases, with 12 bases left between them. The CDR3 consists of 12 residues. The DNA of the CDR3 is TGCGCCAGCAGCGCGCAGGGCGGCGGCTACACCTTC. This translates into CASSAQGGGYTF.

V gene TRBV19 combines with J gene TRBJ2-7, with a weak D call TRBD1 (6 bases). The CDR3 runs 16 residues. Trimming took 5 bases from V and 2 from J, leaving 19 bases between them. In germline, CDR1 is LNHDA, CDR2 SQIVND (reference sequence). The CDR3 region has the DNA TGTGCCAGTAGTTTCGTATGGGGGCAGCTCGCCTACGAGCAGTACTTC. As protein: CASSFVWGQLAYEQYF.

The chain links TRBV9 to TRBJ2-1, with D unresolved. The CDR3 consists of 17 residues. From germline, CDR1 is SGDLS and CDR2 YYNGEE. V shed 0 bases and J shed 2 bases, with 15 bases lying between them. The CDR3 DNA reads TGTGCCAGCAGCGTAGCTACGACTCCTGAAGCCTACAATGAGCAGTTCTTC. Its protein product is CASSVATTPEAYNEQFF.

V and J are TRBV5-1 and TRBJ2-5; the match to TRBD2 covers 11 bases. V lost 0 bases to trimming and J lost 4 bases; unmatched junction nucleotides: 8. This CDR3 has 17 residues. Germline V gene sequence: CDR1 SGHRS, CDR2 YFSETQ. The CDR3 bases are TGCGCCAGCAGCTTGGCGGGATTTAGCGGGAGGGGAGAGACCCAGTACTTC. Amino acids: CASSLAGFSGRGETQYF.

The chain employs TRBV18 and TRBJ2-5; TRBD1 is a possible D gene (5 bases). Trimming pared 3 bases from V and 4 bases from J, leaving 18 bases between. The CDR3 covers 16 residues. Germline values: CDR1 KGHSH, CDR2 LQKENI. Here the CDR3 reads CASSPSMQGSGETQYF. CDR3 DNA: TGTGCCAGCTCACCCTCTATGCAGGGCTCGGGAGAGACCCAGTACTTC.

This chain joins TRBV7-9 and TRBJ2-1; TRBD1 agrees at 11 bases. Germline loops: CDR1 SEHNR, CDR2 FQNEAQ (reference sequence). V was pared by 5 bases and J by 7 bases, with 7 bases of the junction left unmatched. The CDR3 covers 15 residues. The CDR3, as DNA: TGTGCCAGCAGCGCTTTGGGACAGGGGGGGAATGAGCAGTTCTTC. Its translation is CASSALGQGGNEQFF.

This chain links TRBV5-1 with TRBJ2-1; D is uncertain. V shed 0 bases and J shed 0 bases, with 10 bases lying between them. From germline, CDR1 is SGHRS and CDR2 YFSETQ. This CDR3 has 16 residues. This CDR3 reads CASSLVPPSSYNEQFF. Written as DNA, the CDR3 is TGCGCCAGCAGCTTGGTGCCCCCTAGCTCCTACAATGAGCAGTTCTTC.

The chain carries TRBV4-1 and TRBJ1-2, with D maybe TRBD1 (5 bases). The CDR3 extends over 15 amino acids. From germline, CDR1 is MGHRA and CDR2 YSYEKL. V lost 2 bases to trimming and J lost 8 bases, with 18 bases between them. CDR3 protein: CASSQTGLLRKGYTF. The CDR3 DNA follows: TGCGCCAGCAGCCAAACAGGCTTGTTGAGGAAAGGCTACACCTTC.

The chain combines TRBV5-6 with TRBJ1-2; D gene unclear. This CDR3 is built from 12 residues. Germline V gives CDR1 SGHDT, CDR2 YYEEEE. V dropped 2 bases and J dropped 6 bases, with 8 bases sitting between them. CDR3 in DNA: TGTGCCAGCAGCTTTAGCGTTCATGGCTACACCTTC. Residues: CASSFSVHGYTF.

The J gene is TRBJ2-3, the V gene TRBV2; TRBD1 matches at 7 bases. This CDR3 region has 13 residues. Germline lookup yields CDR1 SNHLY and CDR2 FYNNEI. J gave up 6 bases and V 10 bases, and 10 bases lay outside the gene matches. In DNA form, the CDR3 reads TGTGCCACCTCGGGACAGCTTAGGGATACGCAGTATTTT. Protein: CATSGQLRDTQYF.